This T cell receptor beta chain originates from a study of T cell responses to AZD1222 COVID-19 vaccine. Assay used: immunoSEQ multiplex PCR; TCRdb lists only in-frame clones, some missing. The repertoire consists of some 110,000 clones, with 80% to 85% occurring once and the leading ten covering approximately 9.4%. Germline V gene data show CDR1 as MNHEY and CDR2 as SVGEGT. The CDR3 runs to 15 residues. The ends lost 4 bases at V and 5 bases at J; junction bases unmatched: 8. The receptor was derived from an adult in good health. V is TRBV6-2 or TRBV6-3 and J is TRBJ1-2; 9 nucleotides agree with TRBD1. The source was peripheral blood, collected on day 0 of AZD1222 vaccination. The CDR3 DNA follows: TGTGCCAGCAGTTCCCCGGACAGGGGTGAATATGGCTACACCTTC. Residues: CASSSPDRGEYGYTF.